Shown below are 22 T cell receptor beta chains from a single sample sequenced in a study of T-cell reconstitution after alpha-beta-depleted transplantation in children. Unique molecular identifiers were built into the TCRbeta library. Via MiXCR, TCRdb re-called the PCR reads, giving one row per CDR3 protein. This table has some 830,000 distinct CDR3 sequences, around 17% appearing once. The material was PBMCs, mostly from graft donor cells, obtained 360 days after TCRalphabeta/CD19-depleted stem cell transplant. These receptors were collected from a male patient aged 10 to 17 who had a stem cell transplant for acute lymphoblastic leukemia, so the T cells may come from the graft donor.

This clonotype has only a few counts. The chain carries TRBV7-6 and TRBJ1-3; D is possibly TRBD1 (5 bases). The length of the CDR3 is 16 residues. Germline V gene lookup returns CDR1 SGHVS and CDR2 FNYEAQ. The V and J ends lost 6 bases and 0 bases respectively, with 15 bases between them. CDR3 coding DNA: TGTGCCAGCAGTTTGAGCGAGGGGACCTCTGGAAACACCATATATTTT. It codes for CASSLSEGTSGNTIYF.

This clonotype was seen at least ten times. CDR3 loop: CSAETSPDYNEQFF. The CDR3, as DNA: TGCAGTGCTGAGACTAGCCCCGATTACAATGAGCAGTTCTTC. The chain combines TRBV20-1 with TRBJ2-1, with TRBD2 matching 7 bases. V shed 5 bases and J 4 bases; nucleotides not matched to a gene: 8. Germline CDR1 is DFQATT and CDR2 is SNEGSKA (reference sequence). This CDR3 is 14 amino acids long.

This clonotype was seen many times. The V gene is TRBV9, the J gene TRBJ1-1, with D unclear. V gave up 0 bases and J gave up 3 bases, with 9 bases separating them. Germline V gives CDR1 SGDLS, CDR2 YYNGEE. The CDR3 has 14 amino acids. The CDR3 loop is CASSVVSIYTEAFF. The CDR3 DNA follows: TGTGCCAGCAGCGTAGTCTCCATATACACTGAAGCTTTCTTT.

The chain couples TRBV2 to TRBJ2-2; TRBD2 matches 8 bases. V lost 8 bases, J lost 5 bases, and 19 bases stayed unmatched. The germline CDR1 and CDR2 sequences are SNHLY and FYNNEI. The CDR3 has 18 amino acids. The CDR3 loop reads CASCSGSLAERDTGELFF. The CDR3 region has the DNA TGTGCCAGCTGTTCCGGTTCACTAGCGGAAAGAGATACCGGGGAGCTGTTTTTT.

This clonotype was picked up a small number of times. This chain connects TRBV2 to TRBJ1-5; D is uncertain. V was cut by 3 bases and J by 6 bases, with 12 bases left in between. This CDR3 contains 14 residues. CDR1 is SNHLY and CDR2 is FYNNEI in the germline V gene. The CDR3 bases are TGTGCCAGCAGTGAGGGGAACGGCGCTCAGCCCCAGCATTTT. Residues: CASSEGNGAQPQHF. The variable domain in full, with the rest retrieved from reference TRBV2 and TRBJ1-5, is EPEVTQTPSHQVTQMGQEVILRCVPISNHLYFYWYRQILGQKVEFLVSFYNNEISEKSEIFDDQFSVERPDGSNFTLKIRSTKLEDSAMYFCASSEGNGAQPQHFGDGTRLSIL.

V and J are TRBV29-1 and TRBJ2-7, with 7 bases matching TRBD2. V shed 5 bases, J shed 4 bases, and the junction held 26 bases outside the gene matches. The length of the CDR3 is 19 residues. Germline assignment: CDR1 SQVTM and CDR2 ANQGSEA. CDR3 sequence reads: CSVLKRLAPTSAFNYEQYF. The CDR3 DNA reads as TGCAGCGTTCTCAAGAGACTAGCTCCGACCTCCGCCTTTAATTACGAGCAGTACTTC.

This clonotype was seen repeatedly, ten times or more. This chain joins TRBV12-3 or TRBV12-4 and TRBJ2-5; no reliable D call. The CDR3 runs 11 residues. The V end was cut by 0 bases, the J end by 7 bases, with 3 bases between. For the CDR3, the DNA is TGTGCCAGCAGTTTAGCGGGGACCCAGTACTTC. This sequence encodes CASSLAGTQYF.

The CDR3 region is CASSRPQGWGRETQYF. The DNA for the CDR3 is TGCGCCAGCAGCCGGCCACAGGGCTGGGGGCGAGAGACCCAGTACTTC. The chain links TRBV5-1 to TRBJ2-5, with a tentative D call TRBD1 (6 bases). Germline CDR1 is SGHRS and CDR2 is YFSETQ. This CDR3 has 16 amino acids. Trimming stripped 4 bases from V and 4 bases from J, with 20 bases between.

In its sample, this clonotype was seen once. The chain uses TRBV4-2 and TRBJ2-3; maybe TRBD2 (5 bases). Germline CDR1 and CDR2: LGHNA and YNFKEQ. The length of the CDR3 is 16 residues. Trimming took off 0 bases at V and 2 bases at J, with 12 bases between the two ends. CDR3 sequence: CASSQEEGVDTDTQYF. Written as DNA, the CDR3 is TGTGCCAGCAGCCAAGAAGAGGGCGTCGACACAGATACGCAGTATTTT.

V gene TRBV5-1 combines with J gene TRBJ2-7; maybe TRBD2 (6 bases). V lost 3 bases and J lost 2, with 18 bases in between. The CDR3 spans 16 residues. Germline loops: CDR1 SGHRS, CDR2 YFSETQ. The CDR3 is CASSWAMGGRTYEQYF. In DNA, the CDR3 is TGCGCCAGCAGCTGGGCCATGGGAGGCCGCACCTACGAGCAGTACTTC.

This clonotype was seen many times. The V gene is TRBV28, the J gene TRBJ2-3; 12 bases align to TRBD2. Germline assignment: CDR1 MDHEN and CDR2 SYDVKM. This CDR3 has 16 residues. V shed 7 bases and J 2 bases; nucleotides not matched to a gene: 7. CDR3 amino acids: CASNSGLAGFTDTQYF. In DNA form, the CDR3 reads TGTGCCAGCAACTCCGGACTAGCGGGGTTCACAGATACGCAGTATTTT.

The chain recombines TRBV25-1 with TRBJ2-1; 10 positions agree with TRBD2. Trimming took 8 bases from V and 9 from J; bases not matched to a gene: 7. CDR1 is MGHDK and CDR2 is SYGVNS in the germline V gene. The CDR3 is 13 amino acids. The CDR3 region is CASGPSGRGEQFF. CDR3 bases: TGTGCCAGCGGACCTAGCGGGAGAGGTGAGCAGTTCTTC.

The chain recombines TRBV11-1 with TRBJ2-6, with D perhaps TRBD1 (6 bases). V was clipped by 3 bases and J by 2 bases, with 14 bases between them. Germline assignment: CDR1 SGHAT and CDR2 FQDESV (reference sequence). CDR3 length: 17 amino acids. The CDR3 protein is CASSFSRGVTGANVLTF. CDR3 bases: TGTGCCAGCAGCTTTAGCAGGGGAGTAACTGGGGCCAACGTCCTGACTTTC. The variable domain in full, completed from reference TRBV11-1 and TRBJ2-6, reads EAEVAQSPRYKITEKSQAVAFWCDPISGHATLYWYRQILGQGPELLVQFQDESVVDDSQLPKDRFSAERLKGVDSTLKIQPAELGDSAMYLCASSFSRGVTGANVLTFGAGSRLTVL.

The rearrangement uses TRBV6-1 and TRBJ2-7, with a possible D match to TRBD2 (7 bases). Germline CDR1 and CDR2: MNHNS and SASEGT. V lost 7 bases and J lost 6, with 19 bases in between. This CDR3 contains 14 residues. The CDR3 DNA follows: TGTGCCAGCACCGAGGGGGGGAGGGCCACCGAGCAGTACTTC. Translated, it gives CASTEGGRATEQYF.

In this sample, this clonotype turned up a few times. J is TRBJ2-7 and V is TRBV4-2; D is uncertain. Trimming left V 0 bases short and J 6 bases short, with 6 bases between. CDR1 is LGHNA and CDR2 is YNFKEQ in the germline V gene. The CDR3 loop spans 12 amino acids. CDR3 DNA sequence: TGTGCCAGCAGCCAAGATCACGTCGAGCAGTACTTC. It encodes CASSQDHVEQYF.

The chain carries TRBV7-6 and TRBJ2-1; D unresolved. Trimming shortened V by 6 bases and J by 5 bases, and 17 bases separated the two germline ends. The CDR3 is 15 residues long. The germline gives CDR1 SGHVS, CDR2 FNYEAQ. CDR3 amino acids: CASRPRYRSDNEQFF. DNA for the CDR3: TGTGCCAGCAGACCTCGCTACAGATCCGACAATGAGCAGTTCTTC.

This clonotype was found a few times. The rearrangement links TRBV12-3 or TRBV12-4 to TRBJ2-2; TRBD2 is a possible D gene (6 bases). The CDR3 runs to 14 residues. The ends were cut back, 7 bases at V and 6 bases at J, with 15 bases in the middle. Here the CDR3 reads CASTQAGPAGELFF. The CDR3 nucleotides are TGTGCCAGCACTCAAGCGGGCCCAGCCGGGGAGCTGTTTTTT.

This clonotype was seen more than once but under ten times. This chain links TRBV29-1 with TRBJ1-1; TRBD1 is a possible D gene (6 bases). The CDR3 contains 16 residues. CDR1 is SQVTM and CDR2 is ANQGSEA in the germline V gene. Trimming left V 0 bases short and J 0 bases short, with 14 bases between. In DNA, the CDR3 is TGCAGCGTTGAAGAAGAGGGGGATCTCCTGAACACTGAAGCTTTCTTT. Translation: CSVEEEGDLLNTEAFF.

The gene calls are TRBV9 and TRBJ2-5, with 9 bases lining up with TRBD2. CDR3 size: 16 residues. Per the germline V gene, CDR1 is SGDLS and CDR2 is YYNGEE. The ends lost 4 bases at V and 5 bases at J; junction bases unmatched: 12. CDR3 sequence reads: CASSQPVAGVRETQYF. Here the CDR3 DNA reads TGTGCCAGCAGCCAGCCAGTAGCGGGAGTACGGGAGACCCAGTACTTC.

The chain employs TRBV4-1 and TRBJ2-7, with no clear D. There are 15 residues in the CDR3. Germline values: CDR1 MGHRA, CDR2 YSYEKL. Trimming pared 0 bases from V and 3 bases from J, leaving 12 bases between. The CDR3, as DNA: TGCGCCAGCAGCCAAGATCTCAGTCTAGGCTACGAGCAGTACTTC. This gives the protein CASSQDLSLGYEQYF.

This chain links TRBV5-6 with TRBJ2-5; no clear D gene. Trimming pared 3 bases from V and 1 base from J, leaving 4 bases between. This CDR3 is 12 amino acids long. Germline CDR1 is SGHDT and CDR2 is YYEEEE. The CDR3 spells CASSCSQETQYF. For the CDR3, the DNA is TGTGCCAGCAGCTGTTCCCAAGAGACCCAGTACTTC. Combining the CDR3 with reference TRBV5-6 and TRBJ2-5 gives the whole variable domain DAGVTQSPTHLIKTRGQQVTLRCSPKSGHDTVSWYQQALGQGPQFIFQYYEEEERQRGNFPDRFSGHQFPNYSSELNVNALLLGDSALYLCASSCSQETQYFGPGTRLLVL.

This clonotype was seen more than once but under ten times. The chain couples TRBV12-3 or TRBV12-4 to TRBJ2-2; D is possibly TRBD1 (5 bases). Trimming left V 6 bases short and J 0 bases short, with 14 bases between. There are 16 residues in the CDR3. The CDR3 region has the DNA TGTGCCAGCAGACCAGGGCTATACACGAACACCGGGGAGCTGTTTTTT. It encodes CASRPGLYTNTGELFF.